This T cell receptor (beta chain) was profiled in a study of patients and donors after allogeneic stem cell transplantation. TCRdb used MiXCR to reprocess the RT-PCR reads, holding one entry per CDR3 protein. The sample yields 190,000 or so distinct CDR3 sequences, about 37% seen once. The CDR3 extends over 17 amino acids. V lost 0 bases to trimming and J lost 7 bases; unmatched junction nucleotides: 12. The V gene's germline CDR1 is SGHRS and CDR2 YFSETQ. The sequenced material came from blood, either unsorted or a sorted T cell fraction (not recorded which). This sequence joins TRBV5-1 and TRBJ1-4, with 7 bases that match TRBD1. This sequence originates from a human donor who was either an allogeneic HSCT recipient or a stem cell or donor lymphocyte infusion donor (not recorded which). It is not recorded whose cells these are; they may come from a transplant donor. The CDR3, as DNA: TGCGCCAGCAGCTTGGGTACAGGGGCAGTAGTTGCTGAAAAACTGTTTTTT. It specifies CASSLGTGAVVAEKLFF.